This entry is about one TCR beta chain. The data were taken from a study of blood T cell repertoires in COVID-19. Study background: Material from acute and convalescent COVID-19 was sourced from the United States, Italy and Spain.

The CDR3 runs to 13 residues. Deletions cut 5 bases from V and 4 bases from J, with 11 bases between. Germline values: CDR1 SEHNR, CDR2 FQNEAQ (reference sequence). In the authors' workflow: Counts of nucleated cells, estimated from reference gene primer amplification, were obtained. The method was immunoSEQ multiplex PCR; TCRdb's version includes in-frame clones alone and lacks a portion of them. The D gene and trimming were derived from the DNA, and the V and J assignments and clone size from that table. This table has over 150,000 clones, about 88% appearing once. The receptor was derived from a middle-aged man with active or convalescent COVID-19. This chain links TRBV7-9 with TRBJ1-2, with D maybe TRBD1 (5 bases). The sample comprised peripheral blood. For the CDR3, the DNA is TGTGCCAGCAGCCCACAGGTCTTCTATGGCTACACCTTC. Its protein product is CASSPQVFYGYTF.